This TCR beta chain emerged from a study of T cell responses to AZD1222 COVID-19 vaccine. Findings of the study overall: Two AZD1222 administrations were followed by greater Spike-specific TCR breadth and depth. As reported, nearly half of all spike-specific TCRs target variant regions that are unmutated. Females made up more of the donors, who were largely white British, and clonal diversity may have come out too low. Seropositive AZD1222 recipients at baseline numbered only five or six.

Germline V lookup: CDR1 KGHSH, CDR2 LQKENI. The germline V and J ends were trimmed by 1 base and 0 bases, with 22 bases remaining between them. CDR3 length equals 20 residues. Some clones are missing from TCRdb's copy, which holds only in-frame ones; the method was immunoSEQ multiplex PCR. The table has roughly 160,000 clones, under 95% seen once; the top ten hold 1% to 1.5%. About this clone: The antigen is not known.

V is TRBV18 and J is TRBJ2-1, with D maybe TRBD2 (5 bases). The sequenced sample was peripheral blood, obtained 28 days after the second AZD1222 dose. The clonotype was recovered from an adult who received the AZD1222 COVID-19 vaccine. DNA of the CDR3: TGTGCCAGCTCACCACGGATTCGGCGAGGACTTTCCAGCTCCTACAATGAGCAGTTCTTC. Translating it yields CASSPRIRRGLSSSYNEQFF.